This record covers a single T cell receptor (beta chain). Authors' methods: Scientists estimated how many nucleated cells there were by amplifying reference gene primers. Measured with immunoSEQ multiplex PCR; TCRdb has only the in-frame clones, and not every one. V and J calls and clone size are as listed in that table; D and trimming were resolved from the DNA. This sample has 250,000 to 300,000 clones, with around 80% found just once. The CDR3 loop spans 13 amino acids. After removal of 6 bases from V and 5 bases from J, the junction contained 6 bases not matched to a gene. Germline CDR1 and CDR2: SGDLS and YYNGEE. The sample originates from a study of blood T cell repertoires in COVID-19. Overall study: The United States, Italy and Spain supplied acute and convalescent COVID-19 samples. The analysed material was cDNA or gDNA that came from T cells, B-cell-depleted T cells, or PBMCs.

This sequence originates from a man aged 80 or over with acute or convalescent COVID-19. Material for sequencing was peripheral blood. V gene TRBV9 combines with J gene TRBJ2-5; TRBD2 aligns across 8 bases. The CDR3 reads CASNRGLEETQYF. The CDR3 bases are TGTGCCAGCAATAGGGGACTAGAGGAGACCCAGTACTTC. Complete variable domain (other parts from reference TRBV9 and TRBJ2-5): DSGVTQTPKHLITATGQRVTLRCSPRSGDLSVYWYQQSLDQGLQFLIQYYNGEERAKGNILERFSAQQFPDLHSELNLSSLELGDSALYFCASNRGLEETQYFGPGTRLLVL.